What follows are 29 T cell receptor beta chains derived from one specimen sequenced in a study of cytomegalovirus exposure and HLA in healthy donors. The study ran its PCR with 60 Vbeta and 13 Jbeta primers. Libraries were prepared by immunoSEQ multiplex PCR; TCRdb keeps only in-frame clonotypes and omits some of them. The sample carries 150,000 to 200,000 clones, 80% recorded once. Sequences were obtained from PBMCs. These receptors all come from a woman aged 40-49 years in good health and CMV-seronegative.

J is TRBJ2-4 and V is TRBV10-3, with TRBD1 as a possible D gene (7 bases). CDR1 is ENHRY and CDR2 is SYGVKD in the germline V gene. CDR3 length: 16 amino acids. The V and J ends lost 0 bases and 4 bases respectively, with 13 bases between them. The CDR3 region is CAISESVGGQKNIQYF. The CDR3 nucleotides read TGTGCCATCAGTGAGTCGGTGGGGGGACAGAAAAACATTCAGTACTTC.

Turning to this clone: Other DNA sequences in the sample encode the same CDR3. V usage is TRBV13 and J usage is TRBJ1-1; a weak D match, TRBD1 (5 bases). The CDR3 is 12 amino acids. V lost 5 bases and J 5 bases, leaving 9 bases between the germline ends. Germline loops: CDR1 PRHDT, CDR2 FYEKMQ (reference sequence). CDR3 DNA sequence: TGTGCCAGCAGCGGAACAGGTACTGAAGCTTTCTTT. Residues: CASSGTGTEAFF.

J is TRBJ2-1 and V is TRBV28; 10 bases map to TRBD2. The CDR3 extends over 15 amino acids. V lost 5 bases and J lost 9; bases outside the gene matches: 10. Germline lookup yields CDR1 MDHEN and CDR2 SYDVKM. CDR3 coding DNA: TGTGCCAGCAGTCCTTTCCTAGCGGGAGTGGTTGAGCAGTTCTTC. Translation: CASSPFLAGVVEQFF. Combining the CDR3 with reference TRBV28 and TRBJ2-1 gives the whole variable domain DVKVTQSSRYLVKRTGEKVFLECVQDMDHENMFWYRQDPGLGLRLIYFSYDVKMKEKGDIPEGYSVSREKKERFSLILESASTNQTSMYLCASSPFLAGVVEQFFGPGTRLTVL.

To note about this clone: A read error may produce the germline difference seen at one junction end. The DNA for the CDR3 is TGTGCCAGCAGTCAGAGGGGGGAGGGAAAGGCGTCTGGGGCCAACGGCCTGACTTTC. Amino acid sequence: CASSQRGEGKASGANGLTF. The chain employs TRBV7-6 and TRBJ2-6; maybe TRBD2 (7 bases). There are 19 residues in the CDR3. CDR1 is SGHVS and CDR2 is FNYEAQ in the germline V gene.

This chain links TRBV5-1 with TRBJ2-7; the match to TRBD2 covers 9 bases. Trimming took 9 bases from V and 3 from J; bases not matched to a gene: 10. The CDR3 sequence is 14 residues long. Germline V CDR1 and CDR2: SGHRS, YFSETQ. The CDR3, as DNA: TGCGCCACCGGTACCGGGACTAGCTACTACGAGCAGTACTTC. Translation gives CATGTGTSYYEQYF.

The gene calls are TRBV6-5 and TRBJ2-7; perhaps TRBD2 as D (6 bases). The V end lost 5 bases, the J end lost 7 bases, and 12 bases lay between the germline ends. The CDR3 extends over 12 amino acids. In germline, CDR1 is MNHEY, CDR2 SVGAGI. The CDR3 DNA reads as TGTGCCAGCAGTATGGGGGGTGGTGAGCAGTACTTC. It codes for CASSMGGGEQYF.

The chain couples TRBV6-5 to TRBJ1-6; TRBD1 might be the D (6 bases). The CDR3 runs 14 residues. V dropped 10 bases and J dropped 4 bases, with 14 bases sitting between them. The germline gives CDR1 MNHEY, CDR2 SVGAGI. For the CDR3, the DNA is TGTGCCACCTCCGGCCAGGGGTATAATTCACCCCTCCACTTT. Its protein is CATSGQGYNSPLHF.

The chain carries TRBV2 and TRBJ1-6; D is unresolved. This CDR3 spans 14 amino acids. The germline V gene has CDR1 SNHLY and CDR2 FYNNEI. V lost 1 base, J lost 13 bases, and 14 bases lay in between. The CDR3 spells CASSEETHGSPLHF. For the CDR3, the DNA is TGTGCCAGCAGTGAAGAAACCCACGGGAGTCCCCTCCACTTT.

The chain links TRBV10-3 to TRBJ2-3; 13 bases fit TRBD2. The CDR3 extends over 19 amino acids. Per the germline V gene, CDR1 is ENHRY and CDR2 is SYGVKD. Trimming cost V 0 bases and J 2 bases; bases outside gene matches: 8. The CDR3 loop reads CAISESRGTSGKTTDTQYF. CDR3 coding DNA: TGTGCCATCAGTGAGTCCCGCGGGACTAGCGGGAAGACCACAGATACGCAGTATTTT.

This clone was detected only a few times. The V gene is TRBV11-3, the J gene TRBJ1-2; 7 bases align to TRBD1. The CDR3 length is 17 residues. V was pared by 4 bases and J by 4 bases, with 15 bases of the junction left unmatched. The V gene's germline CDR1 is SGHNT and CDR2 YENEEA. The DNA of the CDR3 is TGTGCCAGCAGCTCGGGGTTTGGCCCGACAGGGCCCTATGGCTACACCTTC. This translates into CASSSGFGPTGPYGYTF.

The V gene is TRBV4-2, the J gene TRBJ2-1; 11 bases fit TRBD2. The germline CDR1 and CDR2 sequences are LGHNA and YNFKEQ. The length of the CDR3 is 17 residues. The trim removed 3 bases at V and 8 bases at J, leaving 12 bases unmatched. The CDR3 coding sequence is TGTGCCAGCAGCCACGGACTAGCGGGCGGCACTCGCGATGAGCAGTTCTTC. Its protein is CASSHGLAGGTRDEQFF.

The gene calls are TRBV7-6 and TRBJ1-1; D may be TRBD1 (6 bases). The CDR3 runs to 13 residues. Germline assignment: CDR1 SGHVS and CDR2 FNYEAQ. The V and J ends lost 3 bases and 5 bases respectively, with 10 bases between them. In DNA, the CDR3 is TGTGCCAGCAGCTTTTCCCAGGGGACTGAAGCTTTCTTT. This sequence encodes CASSFSQGTEAFF.

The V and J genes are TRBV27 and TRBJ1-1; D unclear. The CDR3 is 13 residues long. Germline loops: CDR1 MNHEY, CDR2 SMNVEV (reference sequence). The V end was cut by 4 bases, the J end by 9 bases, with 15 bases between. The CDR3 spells CASSSATVFKAFF. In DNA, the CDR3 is TGTGCCAGCAGTTCAGCAACAGTGTTTAAAGCTTTCTTT.

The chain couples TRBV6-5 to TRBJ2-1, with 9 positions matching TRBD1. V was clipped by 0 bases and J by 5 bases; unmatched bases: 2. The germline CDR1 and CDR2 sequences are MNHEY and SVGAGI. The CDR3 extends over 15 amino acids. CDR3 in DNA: TGTGCCAGCAGTTACTCGGGGACAGGGAACAATGAGCAGTTCTTC. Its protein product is CASSYSGTGNNEQFF.

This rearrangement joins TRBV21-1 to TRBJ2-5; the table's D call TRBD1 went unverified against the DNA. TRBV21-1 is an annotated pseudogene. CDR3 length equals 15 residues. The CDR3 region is CASSKGCRERETQYF. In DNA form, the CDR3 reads TGTGCCAGCAGCAAAGGTTGCAGGGAAAGGGAGACCCAGTACTTC.

DNA of the CDR3: TGTGCCAGCAGCTTGGGTCTCGGTGGGCTAGCGGTGAATGAGCAGTTCTTC. Protein: CASSLGLGGLAVNEQFF. The V gene is TRBV5-6, the J gene TRBJ2-1, with TRBD2 identical over 7 bases. This CDR3 contains 17 residues. Germline trimming cut 0 bases from V and 7 bases from J; bases unmatched to any gene: 13. Germline assignment: CDR1 SGHDT and CDR2 YYEEEE.

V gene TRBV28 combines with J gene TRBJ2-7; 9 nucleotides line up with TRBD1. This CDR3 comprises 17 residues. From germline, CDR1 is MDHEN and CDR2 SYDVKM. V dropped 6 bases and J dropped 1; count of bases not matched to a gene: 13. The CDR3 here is CASSQRQGTGNSYEQYF. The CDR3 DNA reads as TGTGCCAGCAGCCAACGACAGGGGACAGGGAATTCCTACGAGCAGTACTTC.

CDR3 amino acids: CASGLAGLTRDGVEQYF. The CDR3 DNA reads as TGTGCTAGTGGTTTGGCGGGACTCACGCGAGACGGGGTCGAGCAGTACTTC. The chain has TRBV12-5 and TRBJ2-7, with D possibly matching TRBD2 (6 bases). The CDR3 spans 17 residues. Between the trimmed V and J ends, which lost 1 base and 6 bases, there was a span of 22 bases. The germline V gene encodes CDR1 LGHNT and CDR2 FRNRAP. The complete variable domain, with remaining parts taken from reference TRBV12-5 and TRBJ2-7, reads DARVTQTPRHKVTEMGQEVTMRCQPILGHNTVFWYRQTMMQGLELLAYFRNRAPLDDSGMPKDRFSAEMPDATLATLKIQPSEPRDSAVYFCASGLAGLTRDGVEQYFGPGTRLTVT.

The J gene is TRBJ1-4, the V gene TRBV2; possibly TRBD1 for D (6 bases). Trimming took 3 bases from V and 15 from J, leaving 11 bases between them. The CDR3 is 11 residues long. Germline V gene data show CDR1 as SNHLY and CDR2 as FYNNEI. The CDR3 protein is CASSEGAGVFF. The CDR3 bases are TGTGCCAGCAGTGAGGGGGCAGGAGTGTTTTTT.

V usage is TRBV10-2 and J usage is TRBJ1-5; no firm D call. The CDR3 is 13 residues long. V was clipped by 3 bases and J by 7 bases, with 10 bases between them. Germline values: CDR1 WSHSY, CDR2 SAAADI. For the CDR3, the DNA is TGCGCCAGCAGTGATTTGGCGGGACAGCCCCAGCATTTT. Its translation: CASSDLAGQPQHF.

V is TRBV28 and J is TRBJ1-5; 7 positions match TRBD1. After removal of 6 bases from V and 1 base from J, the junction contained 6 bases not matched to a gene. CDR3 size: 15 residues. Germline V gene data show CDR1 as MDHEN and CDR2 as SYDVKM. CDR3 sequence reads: CASSPGTVSNQPQHF. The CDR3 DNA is TGTGCCAGCAGCCCCGGGACAGTAAGCAATCAGCCCCAGCATTTT.

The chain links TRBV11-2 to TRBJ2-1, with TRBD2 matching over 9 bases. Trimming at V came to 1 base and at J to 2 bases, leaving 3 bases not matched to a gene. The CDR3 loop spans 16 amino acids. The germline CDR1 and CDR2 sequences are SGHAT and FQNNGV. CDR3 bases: TGTGCCAGCAGCTTAGGAGGCGGGAGGGCCTACAATGAGCAGTTCTTC. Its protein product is CASSLGGGRAYNEQFF.

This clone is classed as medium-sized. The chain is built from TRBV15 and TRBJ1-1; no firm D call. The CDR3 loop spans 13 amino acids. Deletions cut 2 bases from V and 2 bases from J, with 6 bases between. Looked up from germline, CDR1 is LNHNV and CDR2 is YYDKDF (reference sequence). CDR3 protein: CATSRNKNTEAFF. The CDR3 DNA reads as TGTGCCACCAGCAGAAACAAAAACACTGAAGCTTTCTTT.

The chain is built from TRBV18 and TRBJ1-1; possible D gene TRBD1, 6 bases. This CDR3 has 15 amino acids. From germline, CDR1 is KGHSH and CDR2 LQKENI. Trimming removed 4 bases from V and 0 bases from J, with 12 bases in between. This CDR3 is CASSLWDTLNTEAFF. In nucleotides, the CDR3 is TGTGCCAGCTCACTTTGGGACACGCTGAACACTGAAGCTTTCTTT. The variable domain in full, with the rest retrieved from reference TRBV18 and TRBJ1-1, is NAGVMQNPRHLVRRRGQEARLRCSPMKGHSHVYWYRQLPEEGLKFMVYLQKENIIDESGMPKERFSAEFPKEGPSILRIQQVVRGDSAAYFCASSLWDTLNTEAFFGQGTRLTVV.

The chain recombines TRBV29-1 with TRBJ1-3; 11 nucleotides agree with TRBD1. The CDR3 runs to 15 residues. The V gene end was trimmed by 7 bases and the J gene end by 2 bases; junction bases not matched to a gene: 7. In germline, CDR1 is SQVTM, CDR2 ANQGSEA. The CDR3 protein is CSASGQGATGNTIYF. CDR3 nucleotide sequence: TGCAGCGCCTCAGGACAGGGGGCGACTGGAAACACCATATATTTT.

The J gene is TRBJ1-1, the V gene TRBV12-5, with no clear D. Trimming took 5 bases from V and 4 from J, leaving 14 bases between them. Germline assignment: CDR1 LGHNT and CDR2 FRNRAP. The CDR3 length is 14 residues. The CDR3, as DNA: TGTGCTAGTGGTCTCCCAGCGGGGAGCACTGAAGCTTTCTTT. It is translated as CASGLPAGSTEAFF.

The CDR3 is CASRDSGANSNQPQHF. DNA for the CDR3: TGTGCCAGCAGAGATAGTGGGGCAAACAGCAATCAGCCCCAGCATTTT. The chain joins TRBV2 to TRBJ1-5; the D gene is possibly TRBD1 (5 bases). The V and J ends lost 6 bases and 1 base respectively, with 16 bases between them. CDR3 length: 16 amino acids. Germline lookup yields CDR1 SNHLY and CDR2 FYNNEI.

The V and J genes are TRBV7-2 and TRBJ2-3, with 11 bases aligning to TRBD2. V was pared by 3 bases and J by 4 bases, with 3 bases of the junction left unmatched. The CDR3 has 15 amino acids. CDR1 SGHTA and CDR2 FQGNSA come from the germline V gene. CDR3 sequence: CASSFTSGGPDTQYF. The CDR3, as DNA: TGTGCCAGCAGCTTTACTAGCGGGGGCCCAGATACGCAGTATTTT.

DNA for the CDR3: TGTGCCAGCAGATTTACCGGGACAGCTAACACTGAAGCTTTCTTT. Translated, it gives CASRFTGTANTEAFF. V gene TRBV6-4 combines with J gene TRBJ1-1; TRBD1 matches 7 bases. The J segment lost 2 bases and the V segment lost 6 bases, leaving 9 bases of the junction unmatched. Germline assignment: CDR1 MRHNA and CDR2 SNTAGT. This CDR3 comprises 15 residues.